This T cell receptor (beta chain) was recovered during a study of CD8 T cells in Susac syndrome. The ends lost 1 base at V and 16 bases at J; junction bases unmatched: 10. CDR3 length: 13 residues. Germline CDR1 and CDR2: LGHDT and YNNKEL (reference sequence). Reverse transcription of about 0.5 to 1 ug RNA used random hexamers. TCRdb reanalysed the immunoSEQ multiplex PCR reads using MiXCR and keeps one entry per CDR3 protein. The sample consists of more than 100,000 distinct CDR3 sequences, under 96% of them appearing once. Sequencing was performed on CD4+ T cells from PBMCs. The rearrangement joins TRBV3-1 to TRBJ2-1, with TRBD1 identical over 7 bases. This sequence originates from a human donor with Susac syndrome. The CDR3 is CASSQGFGTELFF. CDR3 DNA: TGTGCCAGCAGCCAAGGTTTCGGGACAGAACTTTTCTTC.